Shown below are 22 T cell receptor beta chains from a single sample sequenced in a study of neurological immune-mediated disorders. TCRdb itself ran the 5' RACE reads through MiXCR, one entry per CDR3 protein. The sample contains around 37,000 distinct CDR3 sequences, around an eighth of which appear only once. The sequenced material came from PBMCs. These receptors all stem from a woman aged 45 to 65 with HTLV-1-associated myelopathy (HAM/TSP).

This clonotype has ten or more counts. The chain recombines TRBV20-1 with TRBJ2-5; 7 nucleotides match TRBD2. CDR3 size: 12 residues. V dropped 7 bases and J dropped 1; count of bases not matched to a gene: 3. Germline CDR1 DFQATT, CDR2 SNEGSKA (reference sequence). CDR3 coding DNA: TGCAGTGGGCGGGAGTTCCAAGAGACCCAGTACTTC. Amino acid sequence: CSGREFQETQYF.

This clonotype was recorded at least ten times. The chain carries TRBV6-2 or TRBV6-3 and TRBJ2-1; D gene uncertain. Per germline, CDR1 MNHEY and CDR2 SVGEGT. CDR3 length equals 15 residues. Trimming took off 0 bases at V and 6 bases at J, with 12 bases between the two ends. The CDR3 sequence: CASSYSRSLSNEQFF. The CDR3 DNA is TGTGCCAGCAGTTACTCGAGGAGTCTTTCCAATGAGCAGTTCTTC.

This clonotype was observed many times. This rearrangement joins TRBV15 to TRBJ2-2; D not resolved. Trimming removed 9 bases at V and 5 bases at J, with 13 bases between. Germline V gene data show CDR1 as LNHNV and CDR2 as YYDKDF (reference sequence). The CDR3 runs to 13 residues. Written as DNA, the CDR3 is TGTGCCACAGGGCCCACCGCGACCGGGGAGCTGTTTTTT. It translates to CATGPTATGELFF.

This clonotype was detected ten times or more. V gene TRBV5-6 combines with J gene TRBJ2-2; TRBD1 agrees at 7 bases. Germline V gene data show CDR1 as SGHDT and CDR2 as YYEEEE. With V trimmed by 3 bases and J by 3 bases, 5 bases remained unmatched. The CDR3 runs to 15 residues. CDR3: CASSSRTGHTGELFF. DNA for the CDR3: TGTGCCAGCAGCTCCCGGACAGGACACACCGGGGAGCTGTTTTTT.

This clonotype was detected many times. CDR3 loop: CSARDHVTSGAYGYTF. The DNA for the CDR3 is TGCAGTGCTAGAGATCACGTGACTTCAGGGGCCTATGGCTACACCTTC. The rearrangement uses TRBV20-1 and TRBJ1-2, with D possibly TRBD1 on 6 matching bases. Germline V lookup: CDR1 DFQATT, CDR2 SNEGSKA (reference sequence). There are 16 residues in the CDR3. V was trimmed by 0 bases and J by 4 bases, leaving 18 bases between them.

Many counts were recorded for this clonotype. The chain has TRBV12-3 or TRBV12-4 and TRBJ1-3; D ambiguous. The CDR3 runs 12 residues. With 7 bases removed from V and 5 bases from J, the gap between germline ends came to 9 bases. Here the CDR3 DNA reads TGTGCCAGCACCCCCCGGAGAAACACCATATATTTT. This sequence encodes CASTPRRNTIYF.

Ten or more counts support this clonotype. J is TRBJ2-5 and V is TRBV29-1; 7 bases line up with TRBD1. This CDR3 region has 12 residues. Germline CDR1 reads SQVTM; CDR2 reads ANQGSEA. V gave up 7 bases and J gave up 3 bases; unmatched junction bases: 5. In DNA, the CDR3 is TGCAGCGCCTACAGGGGAGAAGAGACCCAGTACTTC. It codes for CSAYRGEETQYF.

As regards this clonotype: Since no conserved phenylalanine or tryptophan closes the CDR3, a read error is the likely cause. The gene calls are TRBV7-2 and TRBJ2-1; D is perhaps TRBD1 (6 bases). This CDR3 region has 15 residues. Germline CDR1 is SGHTA and CDR2 is FQGNSA. DNA for the CDR3: TGTGTCAGCAGCTTAGCGATGGGGGCGGTCAATGAGCAGTTCGTC. Amino acid sequence: CVSSLAMGAVNEQFV.

This clonotype was seen repeatedly, ten times or more. This sequence joins TRBV5-1 and TRBJ2-6; 12 nucleotides line up with TRBD2. The CDR3 consists of 21 residues. J gave up 3 bases and V 1 base, and 14 bases lay outside the gene matches. Germline V lookup: CDR1 SGHRS, CDR2 YFSETQ. CDR3 in amino acids: CASSLRLLGTSGSDGANVLTF. CDR3 coding DNA: TGCGCCAGCAGCTTGCGCCTCCTCGGGACTAGCGGGTCCGATGGGGCCAACGTCCTGACTTTC. Filled out from reference TRBV5-1 and TRBJ2-6, the complete variable domain reads KAGVTQTPRYLIKTRGQQVTLSCSPISGHRSVSWYQQTPGQGLQFLFEYFSETQRNKGNFPGRFSGRQFSNSRSEMNVSTLELGDSALYLCASSLRLLGTSGSDGANVLTFGAGSRLTVL.

This clonotype occurred many times. CDR3 region: CASSVGQGTGELFF. The CDR3 nucleotides read TGCGCCAGCAGCGTTGGACAGGGTACCGGGGAGCTGTTTTTT. The chain carries TRBV5-1 and TRBJ2-2; 8 nucleotides line up with TRBD1. CDR3 length equals 14 residues. Germline trimming cut 4 bases from V and 5 bases from J; bases unmatched to any gene: 4. CDR1 is SGHRS, CDR2 YFSETQ, per germline.

Concerning this clonotype: This may come from a read error, since a much larger clone is one base off. The rearrangement joins TRBV9 to TRBJ2-7, with 7 bases lining up with TRBD2. The germline V gene has CDR1 SGDLS and CDR2 YYNGEE. The CDR3 sequence is 15 residues long. In DNA form, the CDR3 reads TGTGCCAACAGCCCCGGGACTATATCATCCTACGAGCAGTACTTC. Translated, it gives CANSPGTISSYEQYF.

This clonotype occurred many times. This chain uses TRBV3-1 with TRBJ1-1, with D tentatively TRBD1 (5 bases). Trimming shortened V by 4 bases and J by 10 bases, and 13 bases separated the two germline ends. The CDR3 has 12 residues. The germline V gene encodes CDR1 LGHDT and CDR2 YNNKEL (reference sequence). Here the CDR3 reads CASSRSREAAFF. The DNA of the CDR3 is TGTGCCAGCAGCCGAAGCAGGGAGGCAGCTTTCTTT. Based on the CDR3 plus reference TRBV3-1 and TRBJ1-1, the full variable domain is DTAVSQTPKYLVTQMGNDKSIKCEQNLGHDTMYWYKQDSKKFLKIMFSYNNKELIINETVPNRFSPKSPDKAHLNLHINSLELGDSAVYFCASSRSREAAFFGQGTRLTVV.

This clonotype came up many times. The rearrangement uses TRBV9 and TRBJ2-4; 7 positions agree with TRBD2. The V gene's germline CDR1 is SGDLS and CDR2 YYNGEE. The length of the CDR3 is 21 residues. With 4 bases clipped from V and 2 bases from J, the junction kept 24 bases outside the gene matches. CDR3 in amino acids: CASSPPPIKGGRGASKNIQYF. The CDR3 nucleotides read TGTGCCAGCAGCCCCCCCCCCATCAAGGGAGGGCGTGGAGCCTCCAAAAACATTCAGTACTTC.

This clonotype was recorded at least ten times. The chain links TRBV28 to TRBJ1-2; D may be TRBD1 (6 bases). This CDR3 is built from 15 residues. Trimming removed 3 bases at V and 7 bases at J, with 18 bases between. Per germline, CDR1 MDHEN and CDR2 SYDVKM. CDR3 nucleotide sequence: TGTGCCAGCAGTTTCGGGGCGGGGGGGGCGCCTGGCTACACCTTC. Amino acid sequence: CASSFGAGGAPGYTF.

This sequence joins TRBV20-1 and TRBJ2-5; D is uncertain. Looked up from germline, CDR1 is DFQATT and CDR2 is SNEGSKA (reference sequence). There are 12 residues in the CDR3. V lost 5 bases, J lost 1 base, and 8 bases lay in between. The CDR3 region is CSAHIFQETQYF. The CDR3 coding sequence is TGCAGTGCTCATATCTTCCAAGAGACCCAGTACTTC.

This clonotype was counted many times. The chain joins TRBV12-3 or TRBV12-4 to TRBJ2-3, with D unclear. Trimming stripped 3 bases from V and 3 bases from J, with 4 bases between. The length of the CDR3 is 12 residues. The CDR3 reads CASSFFTDTQYF. CDR3 sequence (DNA): TGTGCCAGCAGTTTTTTTACAGATACGCAGTATTTT.

This clonotype was observed at least ten times. V usage is TRBV12-3 or TRBV12-4 and J usage is TRBJ2-3; D is ambiguous. With 2 bases removed from V and 2 bases from J, the gap between germline ends came to 8 bases. This CDR3 spans 14 amino acids. As DNA, the CDR3 is TGTGCCAGCAGTTTAATGGTCGTCACAGATACGCAGTATTTT. Translated, it gives CASSLMVVTDTQYF.

This clonotype has only a few counts. The rearrangement joins TRBV3-1 to TRBJ2-1; 10 bases map to TRBD2. The V gene end was trimmed by 0 bases and the J gene end by 5 bases; junction bases not matched to a gene: 10. The CDR3 is made up of 18 amino acids. CDR1 and CDR2 (germline): LGHDT, YNNKEL (reference sequence). This CDR3 is CASSQDLLAGWPNNEQFF. In DNA form, the CDR3 reads TGTGCCAGCAGCCAAGATCTACTAGCGGGATGGCCTAACAATGAGCAGTTCTTC.

This clonotype was observed at least ten times. The J gene is TRBJ1-5, the V gene TRBV20-1; D unresolved. V gave up 5 bases and J gave up 0 bases, with 14 bases separating them. Germline CDR1 is DFQATT and CDR2 is SNEGSKA (reference sequence). This CDR3 spans 15 amino acids. The CDR3 nucleotides are TGCAGTGCTCCCTCGGAGGCAGGTAGCAATCAGCCCCAGCATTTT. This translates into CSAPSEAGSNQPQHF.

This clonotype was picked up many times. One end of the junction fails to match germline, which may point to a read error. The chain couples TRBV5-6 to TRBJ2-3; 14 nucleotides agree with TRBD2. CDR3 size: 13 residues. Germline CDR1 reads SGHDT; CDR2 reads YYEEEE. The CDR3 DNA reads TGTGCCAGCAGCTTGGGGACCGGGACTAGCGGGGGTTTT. Translating it yields CASSLGTGTSGGF.

This clonotype occurred many times. The chain recombines TRBV7-2 with TRBJ1-1; the match to TRBD1 covers 9 bases. Germline CDR1 SGHTA, CDR2 FQGNSA. V was pared by 3 bases and J by 0 bases, with 11 bases of the junction left unmatched. The length of the CDR3 is 18 residues. CDR3 bases: TGTGCCAGCAGCTTGAGAGGGGGGACAGGGAACCTGAACACTGAAGCTTTCTTT. Translated: CASSLRGGTGNLNTEAFF.

Many counts were recorded for this clonotype. The rearrangement joins TRBV19 to TRBJ1-1; 9 bases are shared with TRBD1. CDR3 length: 14 amino acids. CDR1 and CDR2 from the germline V gene are LNHDA and SQIVND (reference sequence). Trimming removed 7 bases from V and 4 bases from J; junction bases left unmatched: 7. CDR3 region: CASIDRGRSTEAFF. For the CDR3, the DNA is TGTGCCAGTATTGACAGGGGGAGGAGCACTGAAGCTTTCTTT.